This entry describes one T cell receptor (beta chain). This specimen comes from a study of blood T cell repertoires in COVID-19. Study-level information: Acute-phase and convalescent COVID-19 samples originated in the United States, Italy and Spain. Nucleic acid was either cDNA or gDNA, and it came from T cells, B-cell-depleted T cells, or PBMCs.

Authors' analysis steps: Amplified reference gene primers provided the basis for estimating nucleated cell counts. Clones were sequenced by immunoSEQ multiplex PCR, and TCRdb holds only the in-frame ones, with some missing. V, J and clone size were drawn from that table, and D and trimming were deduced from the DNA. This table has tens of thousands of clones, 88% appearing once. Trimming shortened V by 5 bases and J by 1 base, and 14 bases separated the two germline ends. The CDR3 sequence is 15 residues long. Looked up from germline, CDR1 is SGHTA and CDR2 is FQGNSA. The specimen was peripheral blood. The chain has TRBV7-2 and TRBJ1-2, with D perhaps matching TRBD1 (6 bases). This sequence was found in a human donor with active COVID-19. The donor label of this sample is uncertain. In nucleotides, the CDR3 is TGTGCCAGCAGCCCTGGGGGGGCCCTTAACTATGGCTACACCTTC. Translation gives CASSPGGALNYGYTF.